The sequence of this T cell receptor beta chain was determined in a study of T cell responses to AZD1222 COVID-19 vaccine. V shed 10 bases and J 2 bases; nucleotides not matched to a gene: 2. This CDR3 has 12 amino acids. Per the germline V gene, CDR1 is ENHRY and CDR2 is SYGVKD. Assay used: immunoSEQ multiplex PCR; TCRdb lists only in-frame clones, some missing. This sample yields 85,000 to 90,000 clones, of which approximately 89% are seen a single time; about 5.2% belongs to the top ten. V is TRBV10-3 and J is TRBJ1-3; 7 nucleotides line up with TRBD1. The sequenced sample was peripheral blood, obtained 28 days after the second AZD1222 dose. This TCR came from an adult who received the AZD1222 COVID-19 vaccine. For the CDR3, the DNA is TGTGCCACGGGACAGCCTGGAAACACCATATATTTT. Its translation: CATGQPGNTIYF.